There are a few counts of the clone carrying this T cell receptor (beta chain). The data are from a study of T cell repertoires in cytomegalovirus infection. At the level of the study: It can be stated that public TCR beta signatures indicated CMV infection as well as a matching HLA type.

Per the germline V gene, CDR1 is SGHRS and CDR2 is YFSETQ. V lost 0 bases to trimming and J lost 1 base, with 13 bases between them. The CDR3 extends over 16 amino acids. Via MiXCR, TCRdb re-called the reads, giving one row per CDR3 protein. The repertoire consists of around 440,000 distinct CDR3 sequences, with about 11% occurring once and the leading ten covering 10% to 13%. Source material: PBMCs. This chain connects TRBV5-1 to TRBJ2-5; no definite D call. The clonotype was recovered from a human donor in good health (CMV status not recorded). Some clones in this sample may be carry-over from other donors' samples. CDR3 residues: CASSLEIRTAQETQYF. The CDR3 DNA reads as TGCGCCAGCAGCTTGGAAATCAGGACGGCCCAAGAGACCCAGTACTTC.